The table lists the clone carrying this TCR beta chain with many counts. Its antigen is undetermined. Germline V gene lookup returns CDR1 MNHNS and CDR2 SASEGT. The V segment lost 6 bases and the J segment 3 bases; nucleotides outside the gene matches: 11. This CDR3 spans 15 amino acids. This entry belongs to a study of T-cell reconstitution after alpha-beta-depleted transplantation in children. General observations from the study: As was reported, about two months after transplant, alpha-beta T cells came from several hundred expanded graft clones. Among T cells one year after transplant, newly produced cells accounted for most counts and diversity. The origin of high day-60 TCRbeta diversity in some patients lay in surviving recipient T cells and thymic progenitors.

A library of TCRbeta sequences, prepared with unique molecular identifiers, was generated. TCRdb recomputed calls from the PCR reads with MiXCR, one row per CDR3 protein. The data contain hundreds of thousands of distinct CDR3 sequences, 10% to 15% of them seen just once; the ten biggest clones take up roughly 0.84%. The sequenced sample was PBMCs, obtained before TCRalphabeta/CD19-depleted stem cell transplant. The TCR was taken from a girl aged 2-10 years with congenital amegakaryocytic thrombocytopenia, due to receive a stem cell transplant. This sequence joins TRBV6-1 and TRBJ2-7; 7 positions match TRBD1. Here the CDR3 reads CASRSGQLKYYEQYF. The CDR3 nucleotides are TGTGCCAGCAGATCGGGACAGCTAAAATACTACGAGCAGTACTTC.